This T cell receptor beta chain is from a study of blood T cell repertoires in COVID-19. Study details: The United States, Italy and Spain supplied acute and convalescent COVID-19 samples.

The V gene's germline CDR1 is PRHDT and CDR2 FYEKMQ (reference sequence). The CDR3 is 17 residues long. The trim removed 5 bases at V and 6 bases at J, leaving 16 bases unmatched. The method was immunoSEQ multiplex PCR; TCRdb's version includes in-frame clones alone and lacks a portion of them. The sample lists approximately 220,000 clones, roughly 85% occurring once. In this sample, this clone turned up a few times. The rearrangement joins TRBV13 to TRBJ2-3; 8 bases fit TRBD2. Sequenced input: PBMCs or T cells enriched from blood (not recorded which). The TCR sequence derives from a woman in her thirties or forties who had been exposed to COVID-19. CDR3 DNA sequence: TGTGCCAGCAGCCTTATCGGTGCGGCGGGGGGCCGGGATACGCAGTATTTT. Residues: CASSLIGAAGGRDTQYF.